This note documents a single T cell receptor (beta chain) sequence. All donors qualified as healthy HIV-negative adults and had experienced no recent acute infections or vaccinations. Extraction of genomic DNA in unsorted samples used approximately 96 million PBMCs. The data derive from a study of shared clonotypes between healthy human individuals. For unsorted PBMC, 300 ng DNA per replicate equaled roughly 28,000 T cell genomes. Method: immunoSEQ multiplex PCR; TCRdb's copy keeps in-frame clones and lacks some. The data contain about 500,000 clones, roughly 80% of them singletons. Germline CDR1 is SGHRS and CDR2 is YFSETQ. The CDR3 length is 15 residues. Unmatched junction bases numbered 14, after V lost 6 bases and J lost 7 bases.

The TCR was taken from a woman aged 40 to 49 in good health. Some clones in this sample may be carry-over from other donors' samples. The rearrangement links TRBV5-1 to TRBJ2-7; 9 nucleotides match TRBD1. Sequencing input: PBMCs. CDR3: CASIEPGQGMREQYF. CDR3 bases: TGCGCCAGCATTGAACCGGGACAGGGTATGCGAGAGCAGTACTTC.